The 20 T cell receptor beta chains reported below all come from one sample, sequenced in a study of T cells expressing NK-cell markers (dated by TCRdb to the early 2020s). The receptor library was made with 5' RACE. The listed sequencing device is Illumina HiSeq 2000. TCRdb reprocessed the sequencing reads and holds a single record per CDR3 protein sequence, with no DNA. This sample's table contains roughly 350,000 distinct CDR3 sequences. Around 4.9% of the sample comes from the top ten. Sequenced material: blood T cells: a sorted CD56 or NKG2C T cell subset, CD4+ or CD8+ T cells, or bulk PBMC T cells (not recorded which). These receptors were taken from a man aged 18 to 69 in good health.

The chain couples TRBV18 to TRBJ1-5. There are 16 residues in the CDR3. The germline V gene encodes CDR1 KGHSH and CDR2 LQKENI. The CDR3 loop reads CASSPRAAQSGQPQHF.

The chain employs TRBV5-1 and TRBJ1-1; the TRBD1 assignment by TCRdb is unverifiable without DNA. CDR1 is SGHRS, CDR2 YFSETQ, per germline. The CDR3 extends over 14 amino acids. The CDR3 reads CASSRGQLNTEAFF.

This chain joins TRBV9 and TRBJ2-3; the D call from TCRdb, TRBD1, cannot be confirmed without DNA. Germline assignment: CDR1 SGDLS and CDR2 YYNGEE. The CDR3 has 17 amino acids. CDR3 in amino acids: CASSSTSNTGFTDTQYF.

This chain links TRBV6-1 with TRBJ1-6; TCRdb's assignment of TRBD1 cannot be checked, as there is no DNA. This CDR3 is built from 14 residues. Germline CDR1 is MNHNS and CDR2 is SASEGT. This CDR3 reads CASNRPGYNSPLHF.

The V gene is TRBV7-8, the J gene TRBJ2-2; TCRdb outputs TRBD2, but without DNA this stays unchecked. Germline assignment: CDR1 SGHVS and CDR2 FQNEAQ. This CDR3 contains 17 residues. The CDR3: CASTSVPGLARSGELFF.

The V and J genes are TRBV6-2 or TRBV6-3 and TRBJ2-1; as DNA is missing, the TRBD1 call by TCRdb cannot be tested. Germline CDR1 and CDR2: MNHEY and SVGEGT. This CDR3 has 14 amino acids. The chain's CDR3 is CASSSRDRANEQFF.

The chain combines TRBV6-5 with TRBJ2-1. CDR1 is MNHEY, CDR2 SVGAGI, per germline. The CDR3 extends over 11 amino acids. The CDR3 is CASLRGNEQFF.

CDR3 protein: CASRLPGINGEGYGYTF. This chain connects TRBV28 to TRBJ1-2. CDR1 and CDR2 from the germline V gene are MDHEN and SYDVKM. The CDR3 extends over 17 amino acids.

The rearrangement links TRBV24-1 to TRBJ2-2; the TCRdb call, TRBD1, lacks DNA for checking. The CDR3 extends over 15 amino acids. Germline V gene sequence: CDR1 KGHDR, CDR2 SFDVKD. This CDR3 is CATSDQRQGSGELFF.

The chain employs TRBV29-1 and TRBJ1-1; the TCRdb D gene call, TRBD1, has no DNA to confirm it. This CDR3 is 13 amino acids long. CDR1 and CDR2 from the germline V gene are SQVTM and ANQGSEA. CDR3 protein: CSVYRGGRTEAFF.

The chain joins TRBV4-2 to TRBJ2-5; TCRdb indicates TRBD2, and absent DNA this call remains unverified. The CDR3 runs 16 residues. Per germline, CDR1 LGHNA and CDR2 YNFKEQ. CDR3 sequence reads: CASSRQDSGGGETQYF.

The V gene is TRBV20-1, the J gene TRBJ2-2; as DNA is missing, the TRBD1 call by TCRdb cannot be tested. Germline CDR1 DFQATT, CDR2 SNEGSKA (reference sequence). This CDR3 contains 15 residues. The CDR3 protein is CSARDGQLQGGELFF.

The V and J genes are TRBV15 and TRBJ2-6. The CDR3 covers 16 residues. CDR1 and CDR2 from the germline V gene are LNHNV and YYDKDF (reference sequence). The CDR3 spells CATSRDTAATPNVLTF.

The chain combines TRBV28 with TRBJ1-1; the D gene TCRdb calls, TRBD1, cannot be checked with no DNA. The CDR3 runs 16 residues. Germline assignment: CDR1 MDHEN and CDR2 SYDVKM. CDR3 in amino acids: CASSFILWDRVPEAFF.

This chain joins TRBV12-3 or TRBV12-4 and TRBJ1-4. The CDR3 has 14 amino acids. The CDR3 region is CASSLRALGEKLFF.

The genes are TRBV7-3 and TRBJ2-1; absent DNA, TCRdb's TRBD1 call cannot be checked. Looked up from germline, CDR1 is SGHTA and CDR2 is FQGTGA. The CDR3 has 16 residues. The CDR3 region is CASSYQGRWPYNEQFF.

The chain has TRBV12-3 or TRBV12-4 and TRBJ2-2; checking the TCRdb D call of TRBD1 is not possible without DNA. The CDR3 contains 16 residues. The CDR3 sequence: CASSRAGTGKRGELFF.

This chain joins TRBV7-2 and TRBJ1-4. CDR3 length: 15 residues. Germline V lookup: CDR1 SGHTA, CDR2 FQGNSA. The CDR3 sequence: CASSLTLTTNEKLFF.

The CDR3 reads CASSRGGAGEYEQYF. The gene calls are TRBV3-1 and TRBJ2-7; absent DNA, TCRdb's TRBD1 call cannot be checked. Germline assignment: CDR1 LGHDT and CDR2 YNNKEL (reference sequence). The CDR3 covers 15 residues.

This rearrangement joins TRBV18 to TRBJ1-5. The CDR3 sequence is 16 residues long. Germline V gene sequence: CDR1 KGHSH, CDR2 LQKENI. CDR3: CASSPLGQGPGQPQHF.